What follows is one T cell receptor beta chain and its context. The data belong to a study of blood T cell repertoires in COVID-19. Sequencing used immunoSEQ multiplex PCR; TCRdb keeps in-frame clones, though not all of them. Of roughly 120,000 clones detected, about 72% appear once; the ten largest clones hold about 8.3%. What was sequenced was peripheral blood. The sequence was collected from a woman aged 55-75 years with acute or convalescent COVID-19.

The CDR3, as DNA: TGTGCCAGCAGCTTAGGCGCAGGGCGGAGAAGCTATGGCTACACCTTC. It specifies CASSLGAGRRSYGYTF. This chain uses TRBV7-6 with TRBJ1-2, with D perhaps TRBD1 (5 bases). Per the germline V gene, CDR1 is SGHVS and CDR2 is FNYEAQ. Trimming left V 1 base short and J 4 bases short, with 16 bases between. CDR3 length: 16 amino acids.